The present entry profiles one T cell receptor (beta chain) with its context. Its cognate antigen is unknown. This CDR3 is also generated by other DNA sequences in the sample. The sample originates from a study of T cell responses to AZD1222 COVID-19 vaccine. General observations from the study: Clonal diversity was possibly underestimated, and the donors were mostly white British, with more females.

Generated by immunoSEQ multiplex PCR, the TCRdb table keeps only in-frame clones and is missing some. Of approximately 150,000 clones in the sample, roughly 87% are singletons; the top ten hold 2.6%. Source: peripheral blood, taken on day 0 of AZD1222 vaccination. This clonotype was sampled from an adult in good health.

The CDR3 nucleotides are TGTGCCAGCTCACCCGGACTACAATACAATGAGCAGTTCTTC. Protein: CASSPGLQYNEQFF. The chain recombines TRBV18 with TRBJ2-1; possibly TRBD2 for D (6 bases). The CDR3 is 14 residues long. Looked up from germline, CDR1 is KGHSH and CDR2 is LQKENI. Deletions cut 3 bases from V and 4 bases from J, with 10 bases between.